This TCR beta chain was found in a study of T cells after yellow fever vaccination. Study at large: Fractions of limited cellularity were prepared by means of SMART-Seq v4 Ultra Low Input.

The CDR3 runs 16 residues. Germline V CDR1 and CDR2: SGHDN, FVKESK. Trimming removed 0 bases at V and 4 bases at J, with 15 bases between. Using its own MiXCR run on the 5' RACE reads, TCRdb lists one record per CDR3 protein. The table shows 510,000 or so distinct CDR3 sequences, with roughly 21% occurring only once. The receptor comes from a man aged 25 to 40 who received the YFV17D yellow fever vaccine. Sequencing was performed on PBMCs, taken 15 days after the yellow fever booster vaccination. The V and J genes are TRBV14 and TRBJ2-5; no definite D call. CDR3 nucleotide sequence: TGTGCCAGCAGCCAAGACTATCCGACCCCGCGAGAGACCCAGTACTTC. It is translated as CASSQDYPTPRETQYF. The full variable domain, with the rest looked up from reference TRBV14 and TRBJ2-5, is EAGVTQFPSHSVIEKGQTVTLRCDPISGHDNLYWYRRVMGKEIKFLLHFVKESKQDESGMPNNRFLAERTGGTYSTLKVQPAELEDSGVYFCASSQDYPTPRETQYFGPGTRLLVL.